Listed below are T cell receptor beta chains from one sample, sequenced in a study of T cell changes during pregnancy in multiple sclerosis. Clones were read by immunoSEQ multiplex PCR, and TCRdb kept only the in-frame ones, dropping some. The sample contains some 94,000 clones, more than 90% of which appear only once. The sample in question was peripheral blood, obtained in the first trimester of pregnancy. The receptor source for this set is a female donor with multiple sclerosis, enrolled in a pregnancy study. Both conserved end residues are part of each CDR3. The D gene is left open where the match is weak. Not all rows give a size; the values are once, few, many and, for expanded clones, a class.

V: TRBV27; size: -; J: TRBJ1-5; D: -; CDR3: CASSTGTPPNQPQHF; DNA: TGTGCCAGCAGTACCGGTACCCCCCCCAATCAGCCCCAGCATTTT
V: TRBV28; size: once; J: TRBJ2-7; D: -; CDR3: CASSSTGLSGQYF; DNA: TGTGCCAGCAGTTCAACAGGGTTGTCCGGGCAGTACTTC
V: TRBV9; size: -; J: TRBJ2-7; D: -; CDR3: CASSVDSSSANYEQYF; DNA: TGTGCCAGCAGCGTAGACTCTTCTAGCGCGAACTACGAGCAGTACTTC
V: TRBV10-3; size: -; J: TRBJ2-2; D: TRBD2; CDR3: CAISERLAGGNTGELFF; DNA: TGTGCCATCAGTGAGCGACTAGCGGGAGGGAACACCGGGGAGCTGTTTTTT
V: TRBV27; size: -; J: TRBJ2-7; D: TRBD1; CDR3: CASGARDRTYEQYF; DNA: TGTGCCAGCGGCGCCCGGGACAGGACCTACGAGCAGTACTTC
V: TRBV18; size: -; J: TRBJ1-1; D: TRBD1; CDR3: CASSPTGYGAEAFF; DNA: TGTGCCAGCTCACCGACAGGGTATGGGGCTGAAGCTTTCTTT
V: TRBV5-6; size: -; J: TRBJ2-2; D: TRBD1; CDR3: CASRTGGKDTGELFF; DNA: TGTGCCAGCAGGACAGGGGGCAAAGACACCGGGGAGCTGTTTTTT
V: TRBV6-9; size: -; J: TRBJ1-1; D: -; CDR3: CASSYDRNTEAFF; DNA: TGTGCCAGCAGTTATGACAGGAACACTGAAGCTTTCTTT
V: TRBV5-1; size: once; J: TRBJ2-2; D: TRBD2; CDR3: CASYGGSTANTGELFF; DNA: TGCGCCAGCTACGGGGGGTCGACAGCAAACACCGGGGAGCTGTTTTTT
V: TRBV2; size: -; J: TRBJ2-5; D: -; CDR3: CASSEEGRPQETQYF; DNA: TGTGCCAGCAGTGAAGAGGGGAGGCCCCAAGAGACCCAGTACTTC
V: TRBV14; size: -; J: TRBJ2-7; D: -; CDR3: CASSFEETYEQYF; DNA: TGTGCCAGCAGCTTCGAGGAGACCTACGAGCAGTACTTC
V: TRBV5-1; size: -; J: TRBJ1-2; D: -; CDR3: CASSFNRDPTPYGYTF; DNA: TGCGCCAGCAGCTTTAACAGGGACCCAACGCCCTATGGCTACACCTTC
V: TRBV9; size: -; J: TRBJ2-7; D: TRBD2; CDR3: CASSPRSGTSFDEQYF; DNA: TGTGCCAGCAGCCCCCGCTCTGGGACTAGTTTCGACGAGCAGTACTTC
V: TRBV4-2; size: few; J: TRBJ2-7; D: -; CDR3: CASSQENTGLYEQYF; DNA: TGTGCCAGCAGCCAAGAGAACACAGGGTTGTACGAGCAGTACTTC
V: TRBV11-2; size: -; J: TRBJ2-7; D: TRBD2; CDR3: CASSLDPGTSERGTF; DNA: TGTGCCAGCAGCTTAGATCCCGGGACTAGCGAGAGGGGAACCTTC
V: TRBV7-6; size: -; J: TRBJ2-7; D: -; CDR3: CASNTPGGAAWAYEQYF; DNA: TGTGCCAGCAACACTCCGGGCGGGGCCGCTTGGGCCTACGAGCAGTACTTC